This T cell receptor (beta chain) was obtained from a study of regulatory T cells in long-lasting Graves disease. Study at large: With positive TSH receptor antibodies and over 5 years of antithyroid drugs, Graves' disease was considered persistent. Study outcomes and limitations: TCR diversity was lower in persistent Graves' patients (versus newly diagnosed ones).

This clonotype was observed a handful of times. Its cognate antigen is unknown. As to time point: persistent/refractory GD, antithyroid drugs over 5 years with positive TRAb. The TCR library was made from RNA extracted from PBMCs. In building TCR beta libraries, iRepertoire HTBI primers were used together with Arm-PCR of CDR3 regions. One entry per CDR3 protein, called by TCRdb with MiXCR from the multiplex PCR reads. The table lists about 660,000 distinct CDR3 sequences, about 32% of them singletons. Material: peripheral blood mononuclear cells (PBMCs), obtained when the disease was refractory, from a patient treated with antithyroid drugs. The receptor comes from a female donor with Graves disease.

The CDR3 DNA reads as TGCAGTGCTAGCCTAGGGGCTCGGGAGCAGTACTTC. Its protein is CSASLGAREQYF. V usage is TRBV20-1 and J usage is TRBJ2-7; possibly TRBD1 for D (5 bases). The CDR3 is made up of 12 amino acids. V dropped 3 bases and J dropped 7 bases, with 13 bases sitting between them. Germline V lookup: CDR1 DFQATT, CDR2 SNEGSKA (reference sequence).